The sequence of this T cell receptor (beta chain) was determined in a study of regulatory T cells in long-lasting Graves disease. Noted time point: newly diagnosed GD, antithyroid drugs for less than 3 months. TCR sequences were obtained from RNA taken from PBMCs. In its sample, this clonotype was seen many times. Its antigen remains unknown. Study-wide points: Shared public clonotypes totalled 2,741 in persistent patients, compared with some 920 in new patients.

According to the study, TCR beta libraries were built with iRepertoire HTBI primers and CDR3-region Arm-PCR. Using its own MiXCR run on the multiplex PCR reads, TCRdb lists one record per CDR3 protein. The data contain fewer than 550,000 distinct CDR3 sequences, less than 20% of them seen just once; the ten biggest clones take up 23%. These data were also filed under a second study, of T cells in Graves' hyperthyroidism and ophthalmopathy. That source notes: Diagnosis relied on clinical symptoms, serum thyroxine and TRAb, thyroid ultrasound and orbital computed tomography. The study used the HTBI primer set for a first-round RT-PCR of the TCR CDR3.

Sequences were derived from peripheral blood mononuclear cells (PBMCs), sampled at new diagnosis, from a patient treated with antithyroid drugs. The receptor's source is a woman aged 18-29 years with Graves disease.

The CDR3 nucleotides are TGTGCCAGCAGCCAAGATGATACTAGCGGGGAAAGCACAGATACGCAGTATTTT. As protein: CASSQDDTSGESTDTQYF. The chain is built from TRBV3-1 and TRBJ2-3, with 10 positions matching TRBD2. Trimming removed 0 bases from V and 0 bases from J; junction bases left unmatched: 6. Germline V CDR1 and CDR2: LGHDT, YNNKEL (reference sequence). This CDR3 region has 18 residues.